Below are 24 T cell receptor beta chains sequenced from a single sample in a study of OX40 agonist ivuxolimab in advanced cancers. Measured with immunoSEQ multiplex PCR; TCRdb has only the in-frame clones, and not every one. The table shows about 42,000 clones, with approximately 75% occurring only once. Sequencing was performed on CD4+ or CD8+ T cells sorted from blood, taken in a trial of the OX40 agonist ivuxolimab. The origin of the receptors is an adult with an advanced solid tumor such as melanoma, head and neck, liver or kidney cancer.

The chain carries TRBV7-9 and TRBJ1-4; 7 bases line up with TRBD1. With 4 bases clipped from V and 4 bases from J, the junction kept 9 bases outside the gene matches. The length of the CDR3 is 16 residues. Germline V CDR1 and CDR2: SEHNR, FQNEAQ (reference sequence). CDR3 in amino acids: CASSYSRGSGNEKLFF. The CDR3 DNA reads TGTGCCAGCAGCTACTCCAGGGGGTCGGGTAATGAAAAACTGTTTTTT.

V gene TRBV7-9 combines with J gene TRBJ2-3; 9 nucleotides match TRBD2. Germline V CDR1 and CDR2: SEHNR, FQNEAQ (reference sequence). This CDR3 has 16 amino acids. The V gene end was trimmed by 2 bases and the J gene end by 5 bases; junction bases not matched to a gene: 8. CDR3: CASSLNIAGERDTQYF. DNA for the CDR3: TGTGCCAGCAGCTTAAATATAGCGGGAGAAAGAGATACGCAGTATTTT.

Comments on this clone: The conserved phenylalanine or tryptophan is not found at the CDR3 terminus, so this likely reflects a read error. Because the CDR3's place on the DNA is in doubt, the DNA is left out and the CDR3 is given as listed by TCRdb. This chain joins TRBV29-1 and TRBJ1-2. With termini counted, the CDR3 has 12 amino acids. Per germline, CDR1 SQVTM and CDR2 ANQGSEA. The chain's CDR3 is CSVEVGSNGYAS.

V usage is TRBV7-2 and J usage is TRBJ2-1, with 8 bases lining up with TRBD1. CDR3 length: 12 amino acids. Germline V gene lookup returns CDR1 SGHTA and CDR2 FQGNSA. Trimming took 1 base from V and 15 from J; bases not matched to a gene: 5. The CDR3 sequence is CASSLETGGRFF. The CDR3 region has the DNA TGTGCCAGCAGCTTAGAAACAGGGGGTCGGTTCTTC.

The V and J genes are TRBV19 and TRBJ1-5; no firm D call. CDR3 size: 14 residues. V lost 6 bases, J lost 0 bases, and 9 bases lay in between. Germline CDR1 and CDR2: LNHDA and SQIVND (reference sequence). In nucleotides, the CDR3 is TGTGCCAGTAGGGCGGAGGTTAGCAATCAGCCCCAGCATTTT. Protein sequence: CASRAEVSNQPQHF.

V gene TRBV7-9 combines with J gene TRBJ1-1; D not certain. The CDR3 extends over 13 amino acids. Germline CDR1 SEHNR, CDR2 FQNEAQ (reference sequence). Trimming removed 2 bases at V and 3 bases at J, with 7 bases between. CDR3 loop: CASSLPSHTEAFF. CDR3 nucleotides: TGTGCCAGCAGCTTACCGTCCCACACTGAAGCTTTCTTT.

The chain employs TRBV5-4 and TRBJ2-2, with a tentative D call TRBD1 (5 bases). V lost 1 base to trimming and J lost 0 bases, with 7 bases between them. Per the germline V gene, CDR1 is SGHNT and CDR2 is YYREEE (reference sequence). CDR3 length: 15 residues. This CDR3 reads CASSLRGSNTGELFF. CDR3 coding DNA: TGTGCCAGCAGCTTGAGGGGATCGAACACCGGGGAGCTGTTTTTT.

The V and J genes are TRBV10-1 and TRBJ1-1; D uncertain. The CDR3 is made up of 13 amino acids. V shed 4 bases and J shed 7 bases, with 13 bases lying between them. Germline V gives CDR1 WNHNN, CDR2 SYGVQD (reference sequence). The CDR3 bases are TGCGCCAGCAGTGGTGTCAGAGGCTGTGAAGCTTTCTTT. It codes for CASSGVRGCEAFF.

The J gene is TRBJ2-7, the V gene TRBV5-6; weak D call: TRBD1 (6 bases). The CDR3 spans 15 residues. Trimming removed 0 bases from V and 4 bases from J, with 14 bases in between. The germline CDR1 and CDR2 sequences are SGHDT and YYEEEE. CDR3 region: CASSLETGRGYEQYF. The CDR3 bases are TGTGCCAGCAGCTTGGAGACAGGAAGGGGGTACGAGCAGTACTTC.

The gene calls are TRBV2 and TRBJ1-2, with D perhaps matching TRBD1 (6 bases). The CDR3 totals 13 residues. The germline V and J ends were trimmed by 3 bases and 3 bases, with 8 bases remaining between them. The germline gives CDR1 SNHLY, CDR2 FYNNEI. The CDR3 region has the DNA TGTGCCAGCAGTGATGGGGGGCACTATGGCTACACCTTC. This sequence encodes CASSDGGHYGYTF.

This clone was recorded a few times. The rearrangement joins TRBV5-1 to TRBJ2-5; D may be TRBD2 (5 bases). V was clipped by 0 bases and J by 5 bases, with 20 bases between them. The CDR3 loop spans 17 amino acids. Germline V gene data show CDR1 as SGHRS and CDR2 as YFSETQ. CDR3 coding DNA: TGCGCCAGCAGCTTGGCAGCAGGCGGAGGCCCGGGGGAGACCCAGTACTTC. It specifies CASSLAAGGGPGETQYF.

A single count supports this clone. CDR3 sequence: CASRGTETQYF. For the CDR3, the DNA is TGTGCCAGCAGGGGGACGGAGACCCAGTACTTC. V and J are TRBV7-2 and TRBJ2-5; D possibly matches TRBD1 or TRBD2 (5 bases each). Deletions cut 6 bases from V and 5 bases from J, with 7 bases between. CDR3 size: 11 residues. Germline V lookup: CDR1 SGHTA, CDR2 FQGNSA.

The gene calls are TRBV10-3 and TRBJ1-1; D may be TRBD1 (6 bases). The germline CDR1 and CDR2 sequences are ENHRY and SYGVKD. The CDR3 extends over 14 amino acids. Trimming took off 8 bases at V and 4 bases at J, with 17 bases between the two ends. The CDR3 bases are TGTGCCATCGTACAGGGCGATGGGGGCACTGAAGCTTTCTTT. Protein: CAIVQGDGGTEAFF.

The chain carries TRBV4-3 and TRBJ2-7; D possibly corresponds to TRBD2 (6 bases). V dropped 4 bases and J dropped 7 bases, with 26 bases sitting between them. CDR1 is LGHNA and CDR2 is YSLEER in the germline V gene. This CDR3 comprises 17 residues. The CDR3 loop is CASSLTSHEREAGEQYF. The CDR3 region has the DNA TGCGCCAGCAGCCTAACGTCTCATGAGAGGGAGGCTGGAGAGCAGTACTTC.

This chain joins TRBV19 and TRBJ1-2; 7 nucleotides agree with TRBD1. CDR1 is LNHDA, CDR2 SQIVND, per germline (reference sequence). The CDR3 totals 15 residues. With V trimmed by 4 bases and J by 6 bases, 11 bases remained unmatched. The CDR3 region is CASSTMTGRSDGYTF. CDR3 in DNA: TGTGCCAGTAGTACGATGACAGGGAGGTCGGATGGCTACACCTTC.

This chain connects TRBV28 to TRBJ1-1; D unresolved. Trimming left V 2 bases short and J 2 bases short, with 9 bases between. The CDR3 loop spans 14 amino acids. The germline V gene encodes CDR1 MDHEN and CDR2 SYDVKM. The CDR3: CASSLVSSNTEAFF. Here the CDR3 DNA reads TGTGCCAGCAGTTTAGTCTCGAGCAACACTGAAGCTTTCTTT.

This clone was recorded a few times. The genes are TRBV27 and TRBJ2-1, with 7 bases identical to TRBD1. V shed 6 bases and J 8 bases; nucleotides not matched to a gene: 19. Germline V gene lookup returns CDR1 MNHEY and CDR2 SMNVEV (reference sequence). CDR3 length equals 17 residues. For the CDR3, the DNA is TGTGCCAGCAGCCGATCAAGGGGGCAAAACGCCATGGATGAGCAGTTCTTC. Residues: CASSRSRGQNAMDEQFF.

The V gene is TRBV2, the J gene TRBJ2-7; D ambiguous. Germline V gene lookup returns CDR1 SNHLY and CDR2 FYNNEI. Between the trimmed V and J ends, which lost 6 bases and 3 bases, there was a span of 12 bases. The CDR3 sequence is 13 residues long. CDR3 sequence reads: CASSGLGGYEQYV. CDR3 DNA sequence: TGTGCCAGCAGCGGGCTCGGTGGCTACGAGCAGTACGTC.

V is TRBV10-3 and J is TRBJ1-5, with 7 bases fitting TRBD1. J gave up 5 bases and V 3 bases, and 1 base lay outside the gene matches. The V gene's germline CDR1 is ENHRY and CDR2 SYGVKD. CDR3 size: 13 residues. CDR3: CAISDDRDQPQHF. DNA for the CDR3: TGTGCCATCAGTGACGACAGGGATCAGCCCCAGCATTTT.

The chain uses TRBV7-9 and TRBJ1-5; TRBD1 might be the D (6 bases). Germline assignment: CDR1 SEHNR and CDR2 FQNEAQ (reference sequence). This CDR3 has 14 residues. Between the trimmed V and J ends, which lost 5 bases and 3 bases, there was a span of 11 bases. In DNA, the CDR3 is TGTGCCAGCAGCAAAGGACAGAACAATCAGCCCCAGCATTTT. Translated: CASSKGQNNQPQHF.

J is TRBJ2-1 and V is TRBV27; no firm D call. V was clipped by 2 bases and J by 0 bases, with 14 bases between them. CDR3 length: 17 amino acids. Germline lookup yields CDR1 MNHEY and CDR2 SMNVEV (reference sequence). CDR3 DNA sequence: TGTGCCAGCAGTTTAGTACCCCCAGAGAGCTCCTACAATGAGCAGTTCTTC. Its protein product is CASSLVPPESSYNEQFF.

The chain has TRBV7-2 and TRBJ2-1, with D perhaps given as TRBD1 or TRBD2 (7 bases each). This CDR3 is built from 14 residues. From germline, CDR1 is SGHTA and CDR2 FQGNSA. V was shortened by 8 bases and J by 9 bases, with 20 bases between the two germline ends. CDR3 sequence (DNA): TGTGCCAGCCGGCGCAGGGGGAGGGAGATTGAGCAGTTCTTC. This encodes CASRRRGREIEQFF.

The chain carries TRBV2 and TRBJ2-5; possible D gene TRBD1, 6 bases. V was pared by 4 bases and J by 2 bases, with 11 bases between. The CDR3 is 14 residues long. Germline V CDR1 and CDR2: SNHLY, FYNNEI. CDR3 sequence reads: CASSADREQETQYF. The CDR3 region has the DNA TGTGCCAGCAGTGCGGACAGAGAACAAGAGACCCAGTACTTC.

The chain carries TRBV11-1 and TRBJ2-3, with TRBD1 matching 8 bases. CDR1 SGHAT and CDR2 FQDESV come from the germline V gene (reference sequence). There are 15 residues in the CDR3. V lost 1 base and J lost 6; bases outside the gene matches: 6. CDR3 protein: CASSLGTGFEDTQYF. The DNA for the CDR3 is TGTGCCAGCAGCTTAGGGACAGGGTTTGAGGATACGCAGTATTTT. Full variable domain (missing parts from reference TRBV11-1 and TRBJ2-3): EAEVAQSPRYKITEKSQAVAFWCDPISGHATLYWYRQILGQGPELLVQFQDESVVDDSQLPKDRFSAERLKGVDSTLKIQPAELGDSAMYLCASSLGTGFEDTQYFGPGTRLTVL.